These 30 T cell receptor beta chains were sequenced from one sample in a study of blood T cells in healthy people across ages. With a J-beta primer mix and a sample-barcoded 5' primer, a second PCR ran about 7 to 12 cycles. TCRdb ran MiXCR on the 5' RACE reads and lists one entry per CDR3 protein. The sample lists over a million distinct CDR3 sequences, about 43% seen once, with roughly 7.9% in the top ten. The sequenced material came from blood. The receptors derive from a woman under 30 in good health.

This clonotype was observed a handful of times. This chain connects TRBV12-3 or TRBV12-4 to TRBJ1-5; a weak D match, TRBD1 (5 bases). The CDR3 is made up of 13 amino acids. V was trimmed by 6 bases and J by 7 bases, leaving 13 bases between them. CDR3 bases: TGTGCCAGCAGAGCAGGGTTCGAACAGCCCCAGCATTTT. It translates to CASRAGFEQPQHF.

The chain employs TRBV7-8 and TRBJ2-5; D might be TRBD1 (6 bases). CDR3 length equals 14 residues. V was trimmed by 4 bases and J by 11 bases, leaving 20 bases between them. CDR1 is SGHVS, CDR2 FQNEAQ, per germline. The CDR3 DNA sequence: TGTGCCAGCAGCTCAGGGACATACGACAATGAGCAGTACTTC. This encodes CASSSGTYDNEQYF.

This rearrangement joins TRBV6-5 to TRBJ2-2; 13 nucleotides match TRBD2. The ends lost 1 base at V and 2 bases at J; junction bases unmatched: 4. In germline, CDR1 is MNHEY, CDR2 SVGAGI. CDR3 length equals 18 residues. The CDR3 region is CASSYLGLAGDNTGELFF. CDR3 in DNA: TGTGCCAGCAGTTACTTAGGACTAGCGGGAGATAACACCGGGGAGCTGTTTTTT.

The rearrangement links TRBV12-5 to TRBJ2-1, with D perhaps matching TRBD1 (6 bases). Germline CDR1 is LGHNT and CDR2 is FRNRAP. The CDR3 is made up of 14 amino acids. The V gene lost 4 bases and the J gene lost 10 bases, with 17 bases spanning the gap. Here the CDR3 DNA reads TGTGCTAGTGGTTCGGGACACCCGAGAGGGGAGCAGTTCTTC. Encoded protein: CASGSGHPRGEQFF.

This CDR3 reads CSAGTSGSADTQYF. The CDR3 bases are TGCAGTGCCGGGACTAGCGGGAGTGCAGATACGCAGTATTTT. The rearrangement uses TRBV20-1 and TRBJ2-3, with TRBD2 matching over 14 bases. V was pared by 6 bases and J by 4 bases, with 3 bases of the junction left unmatched. Per germline, CDR1 DFQATT and CDR2 SNEGSKA (reference sequence). The CDR3 has 14 amino acids.

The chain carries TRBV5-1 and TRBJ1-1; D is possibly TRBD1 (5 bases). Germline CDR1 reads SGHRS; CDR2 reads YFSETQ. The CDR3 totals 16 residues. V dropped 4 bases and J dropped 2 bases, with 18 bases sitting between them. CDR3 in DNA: TGCGCCAGCAGCGCACCAATGGGGCAGTTCAACACTGAAGCTTTCTTT. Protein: CASSAPMGQFNTEAFF.

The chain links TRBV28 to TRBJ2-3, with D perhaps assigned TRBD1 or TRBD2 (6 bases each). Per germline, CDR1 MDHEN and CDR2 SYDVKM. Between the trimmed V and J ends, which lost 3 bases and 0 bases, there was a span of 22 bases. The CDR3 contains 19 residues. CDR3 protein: CASSLEGGAWEVSTDTQYF. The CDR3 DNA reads TGTGCCAGCAGTTTGGAGGGGGGCGCGTGGGAGGTGAGCACAGATACGCAGTATTTT.

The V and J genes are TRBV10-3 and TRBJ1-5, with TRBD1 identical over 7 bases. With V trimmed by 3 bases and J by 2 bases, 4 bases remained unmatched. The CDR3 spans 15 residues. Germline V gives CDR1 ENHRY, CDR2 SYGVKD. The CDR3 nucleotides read TGTGCCATCAGTGAAGACAGGGTAGGCAATCAGCCCCAGCATTTT. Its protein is CAISEDRVGNQPQHF.

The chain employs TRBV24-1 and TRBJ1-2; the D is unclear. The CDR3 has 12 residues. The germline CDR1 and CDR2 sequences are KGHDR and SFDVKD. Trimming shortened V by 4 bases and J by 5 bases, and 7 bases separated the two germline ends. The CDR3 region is CATSDGVYGYTF. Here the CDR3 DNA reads TGTGCCACCAGTGACGGGGTTTATGGCTACACCTTC.

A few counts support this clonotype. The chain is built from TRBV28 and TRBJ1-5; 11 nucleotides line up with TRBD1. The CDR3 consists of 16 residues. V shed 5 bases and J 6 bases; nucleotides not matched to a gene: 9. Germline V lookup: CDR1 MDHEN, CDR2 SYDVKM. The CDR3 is CASSREGQGAGQPQHF. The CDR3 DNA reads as TGTGCCAGCAGTCGAGAAGGACAGGGGGCCGGTCAGCCCCAGCATTTT.

CDR3 nucleotides: TGTGCCAGCAGGTCCCTGGCGGGAGCCAATGAGCAGTTCTTC. Protein: CASRSLAGANEQFF. V is TRBV27 and J is TRBJ2-1; TRBD2 aligns across 7 bases. Germline V gene sequence: CDR1 MNHEY, CDR2 SMNVEV (reference sequence). The V segment lost 6 bases and the J segment 6 bases; nucleotides outside the gene matches: 8. The CDR3 has 14 amino acids.

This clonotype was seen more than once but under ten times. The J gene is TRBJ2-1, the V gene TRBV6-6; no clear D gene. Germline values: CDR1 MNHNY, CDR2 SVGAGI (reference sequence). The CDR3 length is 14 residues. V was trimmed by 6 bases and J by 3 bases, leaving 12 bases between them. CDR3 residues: CASSPPTGYNEQFF. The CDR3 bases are TGTGCCAGCAGCCCCCCCACTGGCTACAATGAGCAGTTCTTC.

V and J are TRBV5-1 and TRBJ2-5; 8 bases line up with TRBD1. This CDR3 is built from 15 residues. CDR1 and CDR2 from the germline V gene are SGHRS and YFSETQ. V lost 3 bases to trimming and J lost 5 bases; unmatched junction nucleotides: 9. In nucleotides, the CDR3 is TGCGCCAGCAGCTGCGGCAGGGGGCTTCAGGAGACCCAGTACTTC. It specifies CASSCGRGLQETQYF.

The CDR3 is CASSFLSGSSYNEQYF. The CDR3 DNA sequence: TGTGCCAGCAGTTTCCTTAGCGGGAGCTCCTACAATGAGCAGTACTTC. The V and J genes are TRBV27 and TRBJ2-1; 9 bases are shared with TRBD2. The end of the DNA aligns better with TRBJ2-7, so the J call may be wrong. The CDR3 has 16 amino acids. Germline V CDR1 and CDR2: MNHEY, SMNVEV (reference sequence).

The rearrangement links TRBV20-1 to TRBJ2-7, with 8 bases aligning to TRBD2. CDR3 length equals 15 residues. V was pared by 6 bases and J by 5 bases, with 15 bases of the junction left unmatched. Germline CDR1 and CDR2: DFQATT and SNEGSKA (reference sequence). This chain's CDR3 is CSANPPSGSVDEQYF. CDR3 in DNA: TGCAGTGCAAACCCACCCAGCGGGAGTGTCGACGAGCAGTACTTC.

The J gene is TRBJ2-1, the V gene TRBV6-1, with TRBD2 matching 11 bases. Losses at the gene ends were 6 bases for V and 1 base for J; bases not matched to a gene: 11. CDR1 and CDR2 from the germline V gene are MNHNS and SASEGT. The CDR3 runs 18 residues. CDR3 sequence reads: CASSQPLAGGLSYNEQFF. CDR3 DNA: TGTGCCAGCAGCCAACCTTTAGCGGGGGGGCTGTCCTACAATGAGCAGTTCTTC.

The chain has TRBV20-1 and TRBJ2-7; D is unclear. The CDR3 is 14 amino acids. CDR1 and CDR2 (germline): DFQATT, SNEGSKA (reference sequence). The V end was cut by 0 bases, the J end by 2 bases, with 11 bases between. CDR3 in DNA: TGCAGTGCTAGAGAAGCGTACAGCACCTACGAGCAGTACTTC. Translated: CSAREAYSTYEQYF.

The CDR3 region has the DNA TGTGCCAGCAGTGAAGTTGGAGGGACGGGTGAAAAACTGTTTTTT. It translates to CASSEVGGTGEKLFF. The rearrangement uses TRBV6-1 and TRBJ1-4, with D maybe TRBD1 (5 bases). Trimming cost V 1 base and J 7 bases, with 13 bases left between them. CDR3 length: 15 residues. Germline CDR1 and CDR2: MNHNS and SASEGT.

DNA for the CDR3: TGTGCCAGCAGTGAATGGGCGGGGAGAGATACGCAGTATTTT. This translates into CASSEWAGRDTQYF. The J gene is TRBJ2-3, the V gene TRBV25-1; tentative D call: TRBD2 (6 bases). Germline values: CDR1 MGHDK, CDR2 SYGVNS. The CDR3 runs 14 residues. V lost 1 base and J 5 bases, leaving 10 bases between the germline ends.

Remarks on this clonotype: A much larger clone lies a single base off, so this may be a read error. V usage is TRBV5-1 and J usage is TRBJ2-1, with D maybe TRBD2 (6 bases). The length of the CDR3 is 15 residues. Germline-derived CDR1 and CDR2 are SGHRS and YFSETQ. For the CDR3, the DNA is TGCGCCAGCAGCTTGGAGGCAGGGAGGTACAAGGAGCAGTTCTTC. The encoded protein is CASSLEAGRYKEQFF.

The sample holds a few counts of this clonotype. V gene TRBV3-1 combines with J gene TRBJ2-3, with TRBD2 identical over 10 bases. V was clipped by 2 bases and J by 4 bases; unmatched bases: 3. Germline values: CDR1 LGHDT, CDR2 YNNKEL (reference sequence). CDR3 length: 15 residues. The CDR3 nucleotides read TGTGCCAGCAGCCAACTACTAGCGGGGTCAGATACGCAGTATTTT. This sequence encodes CASSQLLAGSDTQYF.

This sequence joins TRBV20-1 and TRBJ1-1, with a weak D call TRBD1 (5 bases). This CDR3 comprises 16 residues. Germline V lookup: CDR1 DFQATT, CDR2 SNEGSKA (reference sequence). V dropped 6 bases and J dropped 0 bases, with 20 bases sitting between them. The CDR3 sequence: CSAYRGASAMNTEAFF. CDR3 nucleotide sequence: TGCAGTGCCTATCGCGGGGCAAGTGCCATGAACACTGAAGCTTTCTTT.

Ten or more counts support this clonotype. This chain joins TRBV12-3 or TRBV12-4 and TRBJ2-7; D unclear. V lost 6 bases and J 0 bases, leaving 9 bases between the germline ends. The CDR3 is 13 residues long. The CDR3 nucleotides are TGTGCCAGCAGCGCGAGTGCCTCCTACGAGCAGTACTTC. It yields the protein CASSASASYEQYF.

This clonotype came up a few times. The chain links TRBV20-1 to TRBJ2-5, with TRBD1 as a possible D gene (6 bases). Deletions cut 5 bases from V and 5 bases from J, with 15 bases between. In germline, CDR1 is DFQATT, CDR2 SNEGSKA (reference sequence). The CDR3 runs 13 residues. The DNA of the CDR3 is TGCAGTGCTCCAGGGGAGTCTGGGGAGACCCAGTACTTC. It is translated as CSAPGESGETQYF.

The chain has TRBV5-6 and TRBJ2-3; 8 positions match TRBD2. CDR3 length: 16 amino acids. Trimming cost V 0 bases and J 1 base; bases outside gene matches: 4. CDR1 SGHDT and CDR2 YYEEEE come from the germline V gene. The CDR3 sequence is CASSLERGKRTDTQYF. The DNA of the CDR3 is TGTGCCAGCAGCTTGGAGCGGGGGAAGCGCACAGATACGCAGTATTTT.

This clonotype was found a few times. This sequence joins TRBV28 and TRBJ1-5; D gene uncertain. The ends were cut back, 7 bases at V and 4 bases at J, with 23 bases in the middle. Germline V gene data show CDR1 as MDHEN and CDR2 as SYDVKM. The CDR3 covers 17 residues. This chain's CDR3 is CASTANSRIRRNQPQHF. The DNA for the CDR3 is TGTGCCAGCACGGCGAATTCGAGGATCCGGAGGAATCAGCCCCAGCATTTT.

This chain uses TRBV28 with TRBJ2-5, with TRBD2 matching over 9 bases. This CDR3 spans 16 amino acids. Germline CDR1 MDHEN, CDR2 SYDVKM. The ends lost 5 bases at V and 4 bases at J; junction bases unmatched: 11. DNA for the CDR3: TGTGCCAGCAGTCCGGGACTAGCTAGCGTGAGAGAGACCCAGTACTTC. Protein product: CASSPGLASVRETQYF. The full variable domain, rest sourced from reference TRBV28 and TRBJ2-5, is DVKVTQSSRYLVKRTGEKVFLECVQDMDHENMFWYRQDPGLGLRLIYFSYDVKMKEKGDIPEGYSVSREKKERFSLILESASTNQTSMYLCASSPGLASVRETQYFGPGTRLLVL.

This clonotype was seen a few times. The chain's CDR3 is CASSQHRDRDEQYF. DNA for the CDR3: TGTGCCAGCAGCCAACACCGGGACAGGGACGAGCAGTACTTC. The J gene is TRBJ2-7, the V gene TRBV3-1; TRBD1 matches 9 bases. CDR3 length equals 14 residues. Germline lookup yields CDR1 LGHDT and CDR2 YNNKEL (reference sequence). Losses at the gene ends were 2 bases for V and 5 bases for J; bases not matched to a gene: 4.

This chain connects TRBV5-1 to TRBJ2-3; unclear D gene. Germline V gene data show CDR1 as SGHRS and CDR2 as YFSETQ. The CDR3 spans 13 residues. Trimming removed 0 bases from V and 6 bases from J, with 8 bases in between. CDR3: CASSLEPADTQYF. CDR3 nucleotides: TGCGCCAGCAGCTTGGAGCCGGCGGATACGCAGTATTTT.

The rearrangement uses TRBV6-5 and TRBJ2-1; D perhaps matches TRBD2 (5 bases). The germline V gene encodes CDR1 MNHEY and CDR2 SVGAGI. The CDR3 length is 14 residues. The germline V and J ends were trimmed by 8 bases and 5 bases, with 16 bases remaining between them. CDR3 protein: CASRLGRANNEQFF. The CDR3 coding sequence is TGTGCCAGCCGTCTCGGGCGGGCCAACAATGAGCAGTTCTTC.